The clone carrying this T cell receptor (beta chain) appeared a few times. The entry originates in a study of regulatory T cells in long-lasting Graves disease. CDR1 and CDR2 from the germline V gene are SNHLY and FYNNEI. Trimming pared 5 bases from V and 1 base from J, leaving 15 bases between. This CDR3 region has 16 residues. Indicated time point: persistent/refractory GD, antithyroid drugs over 5 years with positive TRAb. The TCR library used RNA extracted from PBMCs. TCR beta libraries were built with iRepertoire HTBI primers and Arm-PCR of CDR3 regions. TCRdb re-called the multiplex PCR reads with MiXCR, one entry per CDR3 protein. Among approximately 440,000 distinct CDR3 sequences, around 20% were seen once, and the ten largest hold approximately 26%.

This chain joins TRBV2 and TRBJ1-3; D is ambiguous. The specimen was peripheral blood mononuclear cells (PBMCs), collected when the disease was refractory, from a patient treated with antithyroid drugs. This clonotype was sampled from a female donor with Graves disease. CDR3: CASSREGKQSGNTIYF. CDR3 bases: TGTGCCAGCAGTAGAGAAGGCAAGCAGTCTGGAAACACCATATATTTT. Full variable domain (outside the CDR3, taken from reference TRBV2 and TRBJ1-3): EPEVTQTPSHQVTQMGQEVILRCVPISNHLYFYWYRQILGQKVEFLVSFYNNEISEKSEIFDDQFSVERPDGSNFTLKIRSTKLEDSAMYFCASSREGKQSGNTIYFGEGSWLTVV.